This T cell receptor beta chain was identified during a study of CD8+ T cells in alopecia areata. With 11 bases removed from V and 1 base from J, the gap between germline ends came to 11 bases. The germline gives CDR1 SNHLY, CDR2 FYNNEI. This CDR3 spans 12 amino acids. This clone was counted once. The treatment denotes: oral pan-JAK inhibitor, 5-10 mg twice daily. Isolated RNA was reverse transcribed into cDNA used as the sequencing template. Repertoires were generated with immunoSEQ multiplex PCR, while TCRdb's copy carries only in-frame clones and drops some. Here the sample spans about 97,000 clones, just under 60% being singletons.

This specimen consisted of CD8+ T cells sorted from blood, obtained at roughly week 58, from a patient treated with tofacitinib. This receptor was identified in a human donor with alopecia areata. The chain recombines TRBV2 with TRBJ1-1, with a tentative D call TRBD1 (5 bases). In DNA, the CDR3 is TGTGCCGGGGGGGGTCGGAACACTGAAGCTTTCTTT. Its protein is CAGGGRNTEAFF.